The present T cell receptor (beta chain) was sequenced within a study of siplizumab effects on memory and regulatory T cells. Findings and limits, study-wide: The mean Treg-derived percentage of mappable alloreactive CD4+ clones was about 71% with siplizumab compared with approximately 30% in controls. Under siplizumab, alloreactive sequences traced to unstimulated CD4+ memory cells were significantly reduced.

The germline gives CDR1 LNHDA, CDR2 SQIVND (reference sequence). Losses at the gene ends were 10 bases for V and 1 base for J; bases not matched to a gene: 11. The CDR3 is 15 residues long. Assay used: immunoSEQ multiplex PCR; TCRdb lists only in-frame clones, some missing. There are around 110,000 clones in the sample; roughly 94% occur only once, and 1.5% to 2% lies in the top ten. Worth noting for this clone: The antigen is unknown.

The specimen sequenced was non-Treg CD4+ T cells sorted from blood. This receptor was taken from a human donor in good health. This chain uses TRBV19 with TRBJ2-3; 7 nucleotides align to TRBD1. CDR3 DNA sequence: TGTGCCACCTCAACTATTGGACAGGGCACAGATACGCAGTATTTT. Its translation is CATSTIGQGTDTQYF.